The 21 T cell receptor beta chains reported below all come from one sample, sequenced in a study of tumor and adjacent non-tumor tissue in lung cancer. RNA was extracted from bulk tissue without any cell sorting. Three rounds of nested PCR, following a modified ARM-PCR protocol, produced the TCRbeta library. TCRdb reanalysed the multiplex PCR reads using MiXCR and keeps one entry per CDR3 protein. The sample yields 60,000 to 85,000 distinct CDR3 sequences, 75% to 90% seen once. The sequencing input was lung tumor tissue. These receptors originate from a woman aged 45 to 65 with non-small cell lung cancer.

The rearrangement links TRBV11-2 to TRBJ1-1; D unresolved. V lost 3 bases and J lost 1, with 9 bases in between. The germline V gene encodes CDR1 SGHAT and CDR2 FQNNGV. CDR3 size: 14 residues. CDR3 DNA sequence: TGTGCCAGCAGCTTGGCGGGAAAGAACACTGAAGCTTTCTTT. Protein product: CASSLAGKNTEAFF. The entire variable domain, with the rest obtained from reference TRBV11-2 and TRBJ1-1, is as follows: EAGVAQSPRYKIIEKRQSVAFWCNPISGHATLYWYQQILGQGPKLLIQFQNNGVVDDSQLPKDRFSAERLKGVDSTLKIQPAKLEDSAVYLCASSLAGKNTEAFFGQGTRLTVV.

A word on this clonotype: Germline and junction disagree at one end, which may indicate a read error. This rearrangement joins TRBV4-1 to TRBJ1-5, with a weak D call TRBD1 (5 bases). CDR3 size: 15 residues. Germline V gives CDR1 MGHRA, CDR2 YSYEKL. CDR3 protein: CTNSPGGGPGQLQHF. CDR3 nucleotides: TGCACCAACAGCCCCGGGGGTGGTCCTGGTCAGCTCCAGCATTTT.

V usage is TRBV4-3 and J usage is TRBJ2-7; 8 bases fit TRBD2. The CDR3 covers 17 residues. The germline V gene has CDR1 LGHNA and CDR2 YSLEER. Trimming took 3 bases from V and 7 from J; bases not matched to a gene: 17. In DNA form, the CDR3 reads TGCGCCAGCAGCCATGATATTGTGGGACTAGGGGCAAGGGAGCAGTACTTC. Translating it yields CASSHDIVGLGAREQYF.

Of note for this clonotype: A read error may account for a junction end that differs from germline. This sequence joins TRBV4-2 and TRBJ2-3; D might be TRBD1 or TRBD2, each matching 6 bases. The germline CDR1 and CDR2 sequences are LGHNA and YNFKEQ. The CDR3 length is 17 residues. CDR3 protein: CASSQVEGARGTDTQYF. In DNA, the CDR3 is TGTGCCAGCAGCCAAGTGGAGGGAGCCAGGGGTACAGACACGCAGTATTTT.

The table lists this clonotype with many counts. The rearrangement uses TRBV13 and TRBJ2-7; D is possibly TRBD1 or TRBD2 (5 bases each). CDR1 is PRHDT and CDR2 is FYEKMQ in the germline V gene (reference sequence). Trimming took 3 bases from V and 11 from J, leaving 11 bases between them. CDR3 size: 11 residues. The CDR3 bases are TGTGCCAGCAGCTTCGGGACCCACAAGTACTTC. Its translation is CASSFGTHKYF.

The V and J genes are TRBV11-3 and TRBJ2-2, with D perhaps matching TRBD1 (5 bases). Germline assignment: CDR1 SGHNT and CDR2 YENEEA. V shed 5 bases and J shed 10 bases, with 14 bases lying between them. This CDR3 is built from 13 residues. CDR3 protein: CASSPGQAEELFF. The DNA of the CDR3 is TGTGCCAGCAGCCCAGGGCAGGCCGAGGAGCTGTTTTTT.

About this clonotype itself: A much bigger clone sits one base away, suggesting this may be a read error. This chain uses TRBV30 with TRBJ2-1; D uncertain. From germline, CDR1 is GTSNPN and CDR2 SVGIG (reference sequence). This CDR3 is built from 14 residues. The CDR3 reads CVWSVPGPFNEQFF. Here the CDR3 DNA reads TGTGTCTGGAGTGTCCCGGGCCCTTTTAATGAGCAGTTCTTC.

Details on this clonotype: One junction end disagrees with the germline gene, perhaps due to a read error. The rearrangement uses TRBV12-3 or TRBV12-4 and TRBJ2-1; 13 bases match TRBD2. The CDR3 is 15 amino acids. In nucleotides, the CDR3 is TGTGCCGGCAAACCGGGACTAGCGGGAACCAATGAACAGTTCTTC. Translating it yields CAGKPGLAGTNEQFF.

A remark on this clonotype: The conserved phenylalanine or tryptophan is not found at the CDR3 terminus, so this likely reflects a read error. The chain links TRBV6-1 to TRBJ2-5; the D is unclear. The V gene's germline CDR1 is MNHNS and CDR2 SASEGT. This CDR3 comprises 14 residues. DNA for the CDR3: TGTGCCAACAGTGTTGGGCAGGAGTACGAGACCCAGTACTTA. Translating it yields CANSVGQEYETQYL.

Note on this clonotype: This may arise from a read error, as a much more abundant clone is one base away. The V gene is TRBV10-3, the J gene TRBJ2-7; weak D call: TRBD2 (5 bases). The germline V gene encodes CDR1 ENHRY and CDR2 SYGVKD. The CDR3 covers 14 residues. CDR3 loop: CATSDPSTGYEQYF. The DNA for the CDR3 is TGTGCCACCAGTGATCCCTCAACGGGGTACGAGCAGTACTTC.

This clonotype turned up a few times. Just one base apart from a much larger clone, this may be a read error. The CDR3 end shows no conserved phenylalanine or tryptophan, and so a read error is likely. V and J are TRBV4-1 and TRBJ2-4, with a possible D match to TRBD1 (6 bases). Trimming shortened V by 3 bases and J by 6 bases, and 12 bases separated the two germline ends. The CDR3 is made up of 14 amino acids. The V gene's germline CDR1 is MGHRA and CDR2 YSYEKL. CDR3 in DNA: TGCGCCAGCAGCCATGACAGGCGACCAAACATTCAGTACTTA. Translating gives CASSHDRRPNIQYL.

In DNA, the CDR3 is TGTGCCAGCAGCAAAAACTGGGACACTGGGGAGTCGTTTTTT. This codes for CASSKNWDTGESFF. V and J are TRBV11-2 and TRBJ2-2; D perhaps matches TRBD1 (6 bases). V gave up 5 bases and J gave up 16 bases, with 23 bases separating them. CDR3 length: 14 amino acids. Per germline, CDR1 SGHAT and CDR2 FQNNGV.

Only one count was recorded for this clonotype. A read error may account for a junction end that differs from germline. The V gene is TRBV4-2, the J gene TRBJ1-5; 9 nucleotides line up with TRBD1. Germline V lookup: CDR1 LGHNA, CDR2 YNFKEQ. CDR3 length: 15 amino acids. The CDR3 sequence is CACSRSTGGGQPQHF. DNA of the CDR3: TGTGCCTGCAGCCGATCTACAGGGGGCGGTCAGCCCCAACATTTT.

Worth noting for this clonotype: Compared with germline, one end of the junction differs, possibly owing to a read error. The chain's CDR3 is CASSSDSSYEQYF. The CDR3 DNA reads TGTGCCAGCAGCTCGGACAGCTCTTACGAGCAGTACTTT. The V call is TRBV5-6, the J call TRBJ2-7; weak D call: TRBD1 (6 bases). This CDR3 has 13 amino acids. CDR1 is SGHDT, CDR2 YYEEEE, per germline.

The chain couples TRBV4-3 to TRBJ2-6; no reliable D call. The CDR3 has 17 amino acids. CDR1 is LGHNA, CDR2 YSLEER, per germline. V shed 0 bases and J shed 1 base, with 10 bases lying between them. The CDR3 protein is CASSQDLGLSGANVLTF. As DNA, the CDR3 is TGCGCCAGCAGCCAAGACTTAGGTTTATCTGGGGCCAACGTCCTGACTTTC.

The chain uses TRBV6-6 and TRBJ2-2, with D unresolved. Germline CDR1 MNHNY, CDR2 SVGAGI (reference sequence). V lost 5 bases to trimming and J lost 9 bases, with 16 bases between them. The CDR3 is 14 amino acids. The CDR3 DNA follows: TGTGCCAGCAGTCCGAGCCTCTTGGTCAGGGAGCTGTTTTTT. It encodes CASSPSLLVRELFF.

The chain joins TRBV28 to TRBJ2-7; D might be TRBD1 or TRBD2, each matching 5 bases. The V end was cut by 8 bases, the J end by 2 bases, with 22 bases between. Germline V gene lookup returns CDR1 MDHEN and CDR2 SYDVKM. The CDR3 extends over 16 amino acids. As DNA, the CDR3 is TGTGCCAGCGGTTCTAGGGTACATGGGGGAACCTACGAGCAGTACTTC. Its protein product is CASGSRVHGGTYEQYF.

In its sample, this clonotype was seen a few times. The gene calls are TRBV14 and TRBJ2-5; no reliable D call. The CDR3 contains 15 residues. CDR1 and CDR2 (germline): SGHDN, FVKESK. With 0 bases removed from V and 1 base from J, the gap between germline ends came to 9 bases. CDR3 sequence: CASSQDPASQETQYF. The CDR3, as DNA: TGTGCCAGCAGCCAAGATCCGGCCAGCCAAGAGACCCAGTACTTC. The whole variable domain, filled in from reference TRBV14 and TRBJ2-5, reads EAGVTQFPSHSVIEKGQTVTLRCDPISGHDNLYWYRRVMGKEIKFLLHFVKESKQDESGMPNNRFLAERTGGTYSTLKVQPAELEDSGVYFCASSQDPASQETQYFGPGTRLLVL.

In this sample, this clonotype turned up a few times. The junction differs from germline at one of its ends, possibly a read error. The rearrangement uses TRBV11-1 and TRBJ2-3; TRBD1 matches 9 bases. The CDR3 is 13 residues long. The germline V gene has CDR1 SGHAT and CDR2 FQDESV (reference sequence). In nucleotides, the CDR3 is TGTGCTAGCAGAGGGACAGGGACGGATACACAGTATTTT. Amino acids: CASRGTGTDTQYF.

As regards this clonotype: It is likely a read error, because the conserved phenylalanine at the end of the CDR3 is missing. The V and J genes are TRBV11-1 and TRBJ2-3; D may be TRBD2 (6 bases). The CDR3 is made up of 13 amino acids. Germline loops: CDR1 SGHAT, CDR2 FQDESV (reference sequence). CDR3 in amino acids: CVSRGTGMDRQYL. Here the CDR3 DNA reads TGTGTCAGCAGAGGGACTGGGATGGATAGGCAGTATCTT.

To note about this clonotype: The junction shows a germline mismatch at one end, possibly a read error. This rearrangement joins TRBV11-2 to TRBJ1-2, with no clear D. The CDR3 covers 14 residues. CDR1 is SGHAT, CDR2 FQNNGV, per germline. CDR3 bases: TGTGCCACCAGCTTAACACGTACTAACTATGGCTATATCTTC. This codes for CATSLTRTNYGYIF.